Listed below are T cell receptor beta chains from one sample, sequenced in a study of CD8+ T cells in alopecia areata. Assay: immunoSEQ multiplex PCR; the TCRdb copy retains only in-frame clones and omits some. There are some 200,000 clones in the sample; roughly three fifths occur only once, and 3% to 3.5% lies in the top ten. Sequencing was performed on CD4+ T cells sorted from blood, taken at week 4, from a patient treated with tofacitinib. The receptors were gathered from a human donor with alopecia areata. The CDR3 runs from the conserved cysteine through the conserved F or W. The order of the fields is clone size, V gene, J gene, CDR3 protein. Clone size, where shown, is once, few, many, or a class for clones that have expanded.

abundance: NA; v_gene: TRBV29-1; j_gene: TRBJ1-2; CDR3aa: CSVAYGGGYGYTF
abundance: NA; v_gene: TRBV25-1; j_gene: TRBJ1-5; CDR3aa: CASRRTRQPRIGNQPQHF
abundance: NA; v_gene: TRBV5-4; j_gene: TRBJ2-5; CDR3aa: CASSLAPRPQETQYF
abundance: few; v_gene: TRBV5-1; j_gene: TRBJ2-3; CDR3aa: CASSFIGVRTDTQYF
abundance: NA; v_gene: TRBV11-2; j_gene: TRBJ2-1; CDR3aa: CASSLVLGTNEQFF
abundance: NA; v_gene: TRBV4-2; j_gene: TRBJ1-6; CDR3aa: CASSQVWTVDVNSPLHF
abundance: NA; v_gene: TRBV5-1; j_gene: TRBJ1-1; CDR3aa: CASSLGENTEAFF
abundance: NA; v_gene: TRBV30; j_gene: TRBJ2-7; CDR3aa: CAWSADRVYEQYF
abundance: NA; v_gene: TRBV9; j_gene: TRBJ2-5; CDR3aa: CASGDETQYF
abundance: NA; v_gene: TRBV7-9; j_gene: TRBJ2-3; CDR3aa: CASSPRVSTDTQYF
abundance: few; v_gene: TRBV15; j_gene: TRBJ2-2; CDR3aa: CATSRDLNTGELFF
abundance: NA; v_gene: TRBV5-1; j_gene: TRBJ2-7; CDR3aa: CASSGRDSYEQYF
abundance: NA; v_gene: TRBV7-2; j_gene: TRBJ1-2; CDR3aa: CASSRDRGDYGYTF
abundance: NA; v_gene: TRBV7-2; j_gene: TRBJ2-1; CDR3aa: CASSSQLLVNNEQFF
abundance: NA; v_gene: TRBV25-1; j_gene: TRBJ1-6; CDR3aa: CASSVYNSPLHF
abundance: few; v_gene: TRBV6-6; j_gene: TRBJ2-1; CDR3aa: CASTTRPYNEQFF
abundance: NA; v_gene: TRBV27; j_gene: TRBJ1-6; CDR3aa: CASSPRQGPYNSPLHF
abundance: NA; v_gene: TRBV30; j_gene: TRBJ1-1; CDR3aa: CASSAGMNTEAFF
abundance: NA; v_gene: TRBV2; j_gene: TRBJ2-7; CDR3aa: CATSAQGIGLYEQYF
abundance: NA; v_gene: TRBV4-1; j_gene: TRBJ2-5; CDR3aa: CASSHPALRPQTQYF
abundance: NA; v_gene: TRBV29-1; j_gene: TRBJ2-7; CDR3aa: CSADQGGEQYF
abundance: NA; v_gene: TRBV29-1; j_gene: TRBJ1-5; CDR3aa: CSVGPGSNQPQHF
abundance: NA; v_gene: TRBV29-1; j_gene: TRBJ2-1; CDR3aa: CSGGQIDEQFF
abundance: NA; v_gene: TRBV30; j_gene: TRBJ2-5; CDR3aa: CAWGWDRGLETQYF
abundance: NA; v_gene: TRBV9; j_gene: TRBJ2-2; CDR3aa: CASSSRPTGELFF
abundance: NA; v_gene: TRBV5-6; j_gene: TRBJ2-3; CDR3aa: CASSEPLGGNTDTQYF
abundance: NA; v_gene: TRBV15; j_gene: TRBJ2-5; CDR3aa: CATSNTGVGTQYF
abundance: medium-sized; v_gene: TRBV7-9; j_gene: TRBJ2-6; CDR3aa: CASSPRTGWDVLTF
abundance: few; v_gene: TRBV13; j_gene: TRBJ1-2; CDR3aa: CASSLGGTAAYGYTF
abundance: NA; v_gene: TRBV7-8; j_gene: TRBJ1-6; CDR3aa: CASSLGAGGADSPLHF
abundance: NA; v_gene: TRBV30; j_gene: TRBJ1-2; CDR3aa: CAWSPDRGHGYTF
abundance: few; v_gene: TRBV7-8; j_gene: TRBJ2-1; CDR3aa: CASSLGRNNEQFF
abundance: NA; v_gene: TRBV30; j_gene: TRBJ1-5; CDR3aa: CAWDDTANQPQHF
abundance: once; v_gene: TRBV18; j_gene: TRBJ1-5; CDR3aa: CASSPRKGGAGQPQHF
abundance: NA; v_gene: TRBV29-1; j_gene: TRBJ1-2; CDR3aa: CSSTQADYGYTF
abundance: NA; v_gene: TRBV10-3; j_gene: TRBJ2-7; CDR3aa: CATGMPVNEQYF
abundance: few; v_gene: TRBV20-1; j_gene: TRBJ2-7; CDR3aa: CSASGLNQYF
abundance: NA; v_gene: TRBV18; j_gene: TRBJ1-1; CDR3aa: CASSPIQNAEAFF
abundance: NA; v_gene: TRBV29-1; j_gene: TRBJ2-3; CDR3aa: CSVQQGDTQYF
abundance: NA; v_gene: TRBV4-3; j_gene: TRBJ1-1; CDR3aa: CASSPRDRQNTEAFF
abundance: NA; v_gene: TRBV15; j_gene: TRBJ2-2; CDR3aa: CATSRNTGSVGGAGELFF
abundance: few; v_gene: TRBV4-3; j_gene: TRBJ2-3; CDR3aa: CASSLTQGASTDTQYF
abundance: NA; v_gene: TRBV4-1; j_gene: TRBJ2-7; CDR3aa: CASSQEGGTLGEQYF
abundance: NA; v_gene: TRBV11-2; j_gene: TRBJ2-5; CDR3aa: CASSSNRAGGETQYF
abundance: few; v_gene: TRBV25-1; j_gene: TRBJ2-1; CDR3aa: CASSESGIARDNEQFF
abundance: NA; v_gene: TRBV11-2; j_gene: TRBJ2-3; CDR3aa: CASSLSGQGTDTQYF
abundance: NA; v_gene: TRBV2; j_gene: TRBJ1-1; CDR3aa: CASSQNQGAWGAFF
abundance: NA; v_gene: TRBV5-4; j_gene: TRBJ1-2; CDR3aa: CASSLEVREWDGYTF
abundance: NA; v_gene: TRBV19; j_gene: TRBJ1-5; CDR3aa: CASSMGQLNQPQHF
abundance: NA; v_gene: TRBV7-9; j_gene: TRBJ2-1; CDR3aa: CAKAIGGENEQFF
abundance: NA; v_gene: TRBV29-1; j_gene: TRBJ1-1; CDR3aa: CSVYGGGTTYMNTEAFF
abundance: NA; v_gene: TRBV5-4; j_gene: TRBJ2-3; CDR3aa: CASSLAGTSDTQYF
abundance: few; v_gene: TRBV9; j_gene: TRBJ1-1; CDR3aa: CASSVDPTGQGPAFF
abundance: NA; v_gene: TRBV30; j_gene: TRBJ1-6; CDR3aa: CAWSVRTDSPLHF
abundance: NA; v_gene: TRBV5-1; j_gene: TRBJ1-6; CDR3aa: CASSLVIEGHYNSPLHF
abundance: NA; v_gene: TRBV4-1; j_gene: TRBJ1-2; CDR3aa: CASSPVLGPFLYGYTF
abundance: few; v_gene: TRBV27; j_gene: TRBJ1-3; CDR3aa: CASKRTGSEGNTIYF
abundance: NA; v_gene: TRBV15; j_gene: TRBJ2-3; CDR3aa: CATKEAGLRTDTQYF
abundance: few; v_gene: TRBV5-4; j_gene: TRBJ1-4; CDR3aa: CASSLGQSNEKLFF